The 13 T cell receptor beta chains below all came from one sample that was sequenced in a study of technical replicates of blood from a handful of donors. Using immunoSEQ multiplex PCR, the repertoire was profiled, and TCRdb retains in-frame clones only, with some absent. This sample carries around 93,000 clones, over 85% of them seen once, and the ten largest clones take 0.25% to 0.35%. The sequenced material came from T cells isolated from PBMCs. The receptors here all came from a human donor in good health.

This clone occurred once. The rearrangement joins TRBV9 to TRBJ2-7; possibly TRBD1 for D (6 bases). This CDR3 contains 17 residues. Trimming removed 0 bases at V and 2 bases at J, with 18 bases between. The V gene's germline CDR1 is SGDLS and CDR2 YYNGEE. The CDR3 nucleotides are TGTGCCAGCAGCGTAGAGGACAGCCTAAGCGTGCCCTACGAGCAGTACTTC. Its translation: CASSVEDSLSVPYEQYF. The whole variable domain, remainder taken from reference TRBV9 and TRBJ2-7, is DSGVTQTPKHLITATGQRVTLRCSPRSGDLSVYWYQQSLDQGLQFLIQYYNGEERAKGNILERFSAQQFPDLHSELNLSSLELGDSALYFCASSVEDSLSVPYEQYFGPGTRLTVT.

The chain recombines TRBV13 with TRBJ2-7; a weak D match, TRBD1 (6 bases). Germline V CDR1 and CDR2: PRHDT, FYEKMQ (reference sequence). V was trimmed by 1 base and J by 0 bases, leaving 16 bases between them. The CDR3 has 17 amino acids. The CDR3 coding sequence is TGTGCCAGCAGCTTAGCCCAACCGGGACACAGCTCCTACGAGCAGTACTTC. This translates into CASSLAQPGHSSYEQYF. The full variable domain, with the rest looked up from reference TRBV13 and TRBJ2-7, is AAGVIQSPRHLIKEKRETATLKCYPIPRHDTVYWYQQGPGQDPQFLISFYEKMQSDKGSIPDRFSAQQFSDYHSELNMSSLELGDSALYFCASSLAQPGHSSYEQYFGPGTRLTVT.

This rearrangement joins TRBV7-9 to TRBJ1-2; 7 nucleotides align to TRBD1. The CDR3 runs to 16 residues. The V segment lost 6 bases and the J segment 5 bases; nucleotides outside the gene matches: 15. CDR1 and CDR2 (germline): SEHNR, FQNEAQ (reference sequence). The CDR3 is CASRTPPGQKKYGYTF. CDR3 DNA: TGTGCCAGCAGGACTCCGCCGGGACAGAAGAAGTATGGCTACACCTTC.

The CDR3 sequence: CASSLAQQHLNEQFF. CDR3 DNA sequence: TGTGCCAGCAGCTTAGCGCAACAACATTTGAATGAGCAGTTCTTC. The J gene is TRBJ2-1, the V gene TRBV7-9; D is uncertain. Germline V gene sequence: CDR1 SEHNR, CDR2 FQNEAQ (reference sequence). V gave up 0 bases and J gave up 7 bases, with 13 bases separating them. This CDR3 region has 15 residues.

CDR3 DNA: TGTGCCAGCAGCTCTCAGACAGGGCCCCAGCATTTT. Translated: CASSSQTGPQHF. The rearrangement joins TRBV5-6 to TRBJ1-5, with D perhaps TRBD1 (6 bases). Trimming shortened V by 3 bases and J by 9 bases, and 10 bases separated the two germline ends. CDR1 SGHDT and CDR2 YYEEEE come from the germline V gene. The CDR3 has 12 amino acids.

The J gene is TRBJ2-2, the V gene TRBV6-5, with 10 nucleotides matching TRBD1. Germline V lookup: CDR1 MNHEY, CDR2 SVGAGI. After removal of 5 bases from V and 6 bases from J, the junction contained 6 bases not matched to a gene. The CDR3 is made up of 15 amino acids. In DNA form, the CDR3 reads TGTGCCAGCAGTCGCCGGGACAGGGGATCCGGGGAGCTGTTTTTT. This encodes CASSRRDRGSGELFF.

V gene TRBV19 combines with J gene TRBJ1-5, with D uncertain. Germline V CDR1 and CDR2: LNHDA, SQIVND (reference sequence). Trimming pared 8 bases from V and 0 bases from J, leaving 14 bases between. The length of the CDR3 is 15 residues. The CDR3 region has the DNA TGTGCCAGTCGAACTACCGGGATTAGCAATCAGCCCCAGCATTTT. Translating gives CASRTTGISNQPQHF.

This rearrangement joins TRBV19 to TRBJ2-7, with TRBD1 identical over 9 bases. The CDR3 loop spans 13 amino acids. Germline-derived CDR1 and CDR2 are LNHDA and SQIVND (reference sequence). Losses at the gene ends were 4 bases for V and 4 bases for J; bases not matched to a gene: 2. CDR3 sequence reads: CASSTGQGYEQYF. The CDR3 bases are TGTGCCAGTAGTACCGGACAGGGGTACGAGCAGTACTTC.

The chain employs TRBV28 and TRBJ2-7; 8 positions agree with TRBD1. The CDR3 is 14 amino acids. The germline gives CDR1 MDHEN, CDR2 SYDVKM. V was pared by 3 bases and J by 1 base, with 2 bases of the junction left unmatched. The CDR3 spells CASSFQGASYEQYF. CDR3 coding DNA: TGTGCCAGCAGTTTCCAGGGGGCATCCTACGAGCAGTACTTC.

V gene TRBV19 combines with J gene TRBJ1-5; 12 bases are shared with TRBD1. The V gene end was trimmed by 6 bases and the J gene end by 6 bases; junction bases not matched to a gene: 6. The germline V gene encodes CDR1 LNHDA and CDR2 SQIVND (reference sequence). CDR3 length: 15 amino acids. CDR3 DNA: TGTGCCAGTAGGCCCGGGACAGGGGGCGGTCAGCCCCAGCATTTT. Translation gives CASRPGTGGGQPQHF. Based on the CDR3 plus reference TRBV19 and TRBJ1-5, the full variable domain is DGGITQSPKYLFRKEGQNVTLSCEQNLNHDAMYWYRQDPGQGLRLIYYSQIVNDFQKGDIAEGYSVSREKKESFPLTVTSAQKNPTAFYLCASRPGTGGGQPQHFGDGTRLSIL.

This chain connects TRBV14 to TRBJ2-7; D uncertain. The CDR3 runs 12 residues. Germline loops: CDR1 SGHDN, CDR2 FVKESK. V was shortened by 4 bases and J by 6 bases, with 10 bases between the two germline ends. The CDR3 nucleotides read TGTGCCAGCAGCCCGATATGGCCCGAGCAGTACTTC. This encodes CASSPIWPEQYF. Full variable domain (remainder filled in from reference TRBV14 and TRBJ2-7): EAGVTQFPSHSVIEKGQTVTLRCDPISGHDNLYWYRRVMGKEIKFLLHFVKESKQDESGMPNNRFLAERTGGTYSTLKVQPAELEDSGVYFCASSPIWPEQYFGPGTRLTVT.

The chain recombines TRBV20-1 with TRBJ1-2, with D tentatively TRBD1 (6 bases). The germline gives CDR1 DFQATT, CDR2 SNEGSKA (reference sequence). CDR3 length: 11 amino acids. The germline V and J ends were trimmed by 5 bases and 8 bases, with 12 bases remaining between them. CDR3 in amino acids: CSARQAGGYTF. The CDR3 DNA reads TGCAGTGCTCGACAGGCAGGCGGCTACACCTTC.

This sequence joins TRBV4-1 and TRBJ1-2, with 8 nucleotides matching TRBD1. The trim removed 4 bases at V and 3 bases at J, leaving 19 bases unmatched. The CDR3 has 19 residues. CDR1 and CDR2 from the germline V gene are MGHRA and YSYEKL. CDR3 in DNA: TGCGCCAGCAGCCTCCTACTAGCCCAACAGGGGGGAAGGGACTATGGCTACACCTTC. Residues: CASSLLLAQQGGRDYGYTF.